These T cell receptor beta chains were read from a single sample in a study of response to subunit inactivated influenza vaccine. TCRdb passed the RT-PCR reads through MiXCR, listing each CDR3 protein once. Here the sample spans 650,000 to 800,000 distinct CDR3 sequences, roughly 13% being singletons. This specimen was PBMCs from blood, taken roughly 2 weeks before vaccination. The origin of the receptors is a man in his fifties who received an inactivated influenza vaccine. The CDR3 runs from the conserved cysteine through the conserved F or W. The D gene is left open where the match is weak.

j_gene | d_gene | len | v_gene | CDR3aa
TRBJ2-3 | - | 15 | TRBV16 | CASSQSWRGGDTQYF
TRBJ2-1 | - | 11 | TRBV6-2/TRBV6-3 | CASTDHREQFF
TRBJ2-3 | - | 14 | TRBV27 | CATSSRGRLDTQYF
TRBJ2-3 | TRBD2 | 16 | TRBV4-3 | CASSQAGGRITDTQYF
TRBJ1-4 | - | 16 | TRBV5-1 | CASSFAGSTTNEKLFF
TRBJ2-3 | TRBD2 | 13 | TRBV20-1 | CAKWVGRTDTQYF
TRBJ1-5 | - | 16 | TRBV2 | CASSGDGTDSNQPQHF
TRBJ2-3 | - | 13 | TRBV10-3 | CAISHRGTDTQYF
TRBJ1-5 | TRBD1 | 16 | TRBV18 | CASSPPLGTGKWPQHF
TRBJ1-5 | - | 15 | TRBV20-1 | CSAPSRGGLNQPQHF
TRBJ2-1 | TRBD2 | 16 | TRBV20-1 | CSASVVSGLASDEQFF
TRBJ2-3 | - | 16 | TRBV28 | CASSLVWREPTDTQYF
TRBJ1-2 | - | 16 | TRBV6-2/TRBV6-3 | CASISYRTVTNYGYTF
TRBJ2-7 | TRBD1 | 15 | TRBV28 | CASRNDRVRSYEQYF
TRBJ1-3 | - | 17 | TRBV20-1 | CSARTRPGGVSGNTIYF
TRBJ1-4 | - | 12 | TRBV12-3/TRBV12-4 | CASSLRSSGLFF
TRBJ2-7 | TRBD2 | 14 | TRBV12-3/TRBV12-4 | CASRLAGGLYEQYF
TRBJ2-2 | TRBD2 | 13 | TRBV29-1 | CSVRTSGTGELFF
TRBJ2-2 | - | 16 | TRBV5-5 | CASSLFGTANTGELFF
TRBJ1-2 | - | 16 | TRBV4-3 | CASSQGRVGQGYGYTF
TRBJ2-1 | - | 18 | TRBV5-6 | CASSLAEGAYTRDNEQFF
TRBJ2-2 | - | 16 | TRBV14 | CASSQVRGTNTGELFF
TRBJ2-1 | TRBD2 | 15 | TRBV7-9 | CASSLGRGAMNEQFF
TRBJ2-5 | TRBD2 | 12 | TRBV6-6 | CASRSGGLTQYF
TRBJ2-7 | TRBD1 | 14 | TRBV5-6 | CASTYRDREDEQYF
TRBJ2-5 | - | 17 | TRBV7-2 | CASSLMLPGGSSFIQYF
TRBJ1-1 | - | 12 | TRBV7-9 | CASSLGNWEAFF
TRBJ2-7 | - | 14 | TRBV7-2 | CASRRGGGSYEQYF
TRBJ2-1 | TRBD2 | 15 | TRBV12-3/TRBV12-4 | CASSFGAAGALEQFF
TRBJ2-1 | - | 17 | TRBV5-1 | CASSLGRTGAGGREQFF